The present entry profiles one T cell receptor beta chain with its context. Its antigen is undetermined. This record belongs to a study of naive and memory T cell subsets. Study-level points and caveats: Activation and differentiation may alter RNA-based TCR counts.

Two oligonucleotides, mixed equimolar, formed the beta constant-region primer covering TRBC1 and TRBC2. TCRdb used MiXCR to reprocess the UMI-ligation and nested PCR reads, holding one entry per CDR3 protein. Seen here are around 160,000 distinct CDR3 sequences, about 17% observed once, and the top ten hold approximately 0.13%. This clonotype was sampled from a human donor in good health. The sample was naive CD4+ T cells from blood.

The CDR3 nucleotides read TGCAGCGTTGCGAAGAAGATAGGCTACGAGCAGTACTTC. This sequence encodes CSVAKKIGYEQYF. The chain is built from TRBV29-1 and TRBJ2-7; unclear D gene. Germline loops: CDR1 SQVTM, CDR2 ANQGSEA. CDR3 length: 13 amino acids. The germline V and J ends were trimmed by 4 bases and 3 bases, with 13 bases remaining between them.